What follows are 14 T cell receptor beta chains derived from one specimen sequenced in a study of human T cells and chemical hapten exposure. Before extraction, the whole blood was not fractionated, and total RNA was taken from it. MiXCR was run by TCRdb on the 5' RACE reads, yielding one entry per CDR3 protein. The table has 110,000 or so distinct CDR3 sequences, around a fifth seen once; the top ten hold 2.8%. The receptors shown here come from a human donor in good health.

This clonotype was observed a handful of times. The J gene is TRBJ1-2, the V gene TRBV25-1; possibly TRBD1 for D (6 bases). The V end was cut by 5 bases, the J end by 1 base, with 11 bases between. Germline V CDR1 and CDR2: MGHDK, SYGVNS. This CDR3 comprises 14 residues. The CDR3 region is CASSPGGNNYGYTF. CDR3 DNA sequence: TGTGCCAGCAGTCCGGGGGGCAATAACTATGGCTACACCTTC.

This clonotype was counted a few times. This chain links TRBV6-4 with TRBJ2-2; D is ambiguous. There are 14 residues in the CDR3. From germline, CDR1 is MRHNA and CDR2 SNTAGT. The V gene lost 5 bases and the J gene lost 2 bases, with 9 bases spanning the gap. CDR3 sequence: CASSPQPNTGELFF. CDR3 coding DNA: TGTGCCAGCAGTCCCCAACCAAACACCGGGGAGCTGTTTTTT.

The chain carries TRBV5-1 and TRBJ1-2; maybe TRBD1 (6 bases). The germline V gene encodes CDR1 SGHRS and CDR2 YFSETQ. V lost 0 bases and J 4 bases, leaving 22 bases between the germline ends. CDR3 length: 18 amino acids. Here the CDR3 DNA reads TGCGCCAGCAGCTTGGAGGGGGGGTCGACGCAGGCCCTCTATGGCTACACCTTC. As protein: CASSLEGGSTQALYGYTF.

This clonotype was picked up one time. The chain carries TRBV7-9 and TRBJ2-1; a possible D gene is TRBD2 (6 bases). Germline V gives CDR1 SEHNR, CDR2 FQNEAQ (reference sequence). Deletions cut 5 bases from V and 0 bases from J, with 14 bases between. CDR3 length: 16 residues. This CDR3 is CASSAGLLSSYNEQFF. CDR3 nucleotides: TGTGCCAGCAGCGCGGGGCTCTTAAGCTCCTACAATGAGCAGTTCTTC.

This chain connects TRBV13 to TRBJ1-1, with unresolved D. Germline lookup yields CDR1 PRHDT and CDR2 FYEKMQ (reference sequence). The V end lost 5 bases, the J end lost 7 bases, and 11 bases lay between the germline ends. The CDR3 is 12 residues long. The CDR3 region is CASSHTSSEAFF. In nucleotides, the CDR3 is TGTGCCAGCAGCCATACATCTAGTGAAGCTTTCTTT. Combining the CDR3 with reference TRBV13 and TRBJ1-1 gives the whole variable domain AAGVIQSPRHLIKEKRETATLKCYPIPRHDTVYWYQQGPGQDPQFLISFYEKMQSDKGSIPDRFSAQQFSDYHSELNMSSLELGDSALYFCASSHTSSEAFFGQGTRLTVV.

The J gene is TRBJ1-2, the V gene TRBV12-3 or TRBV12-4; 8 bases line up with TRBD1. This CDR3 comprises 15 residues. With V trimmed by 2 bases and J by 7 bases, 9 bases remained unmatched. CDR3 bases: TGTGCCAGCAGTTTAAACCCGGCAGGGGGCTTTGGCTACACCTTC. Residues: CASSLNPAGGFGYTF.

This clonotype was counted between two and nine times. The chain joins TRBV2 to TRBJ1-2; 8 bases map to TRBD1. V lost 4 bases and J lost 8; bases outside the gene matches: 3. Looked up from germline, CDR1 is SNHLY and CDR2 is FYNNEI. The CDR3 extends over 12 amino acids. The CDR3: CASSVQGVGYTF. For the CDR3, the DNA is TGTGCCAGCAGTGTACAGGGGGTCGGCTACACCTTC.

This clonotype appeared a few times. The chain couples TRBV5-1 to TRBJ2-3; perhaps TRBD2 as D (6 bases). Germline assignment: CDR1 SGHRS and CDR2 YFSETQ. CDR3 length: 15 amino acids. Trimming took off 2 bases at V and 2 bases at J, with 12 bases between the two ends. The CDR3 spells CASSFIAVATDTQYF. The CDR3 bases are TGCGCCAGCAGCTTCATAGCGGTGGCCACAGATACGCAGTATTTT.

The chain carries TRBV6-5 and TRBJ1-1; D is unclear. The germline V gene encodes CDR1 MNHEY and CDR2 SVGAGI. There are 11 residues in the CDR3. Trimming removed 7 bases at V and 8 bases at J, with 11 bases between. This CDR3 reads CASISRIEAFF. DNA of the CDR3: TGTGCCAGCATTTCCAGAATCGAAGCTTTCTTT.

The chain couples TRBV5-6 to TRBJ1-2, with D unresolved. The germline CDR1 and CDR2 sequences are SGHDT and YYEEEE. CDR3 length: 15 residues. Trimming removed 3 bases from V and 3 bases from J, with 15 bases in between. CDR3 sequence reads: CASSSREGMDYGYTF. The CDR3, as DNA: TGTGCCAGCAGCTCCCGCGAGGGTATGGACTATGGCTACACCTTC. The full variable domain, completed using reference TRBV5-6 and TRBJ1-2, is DAGVTQSPTHLIKTRGQQVTLRCSPKSGHDTVSWYQQALGQGPQFIFQYYEEEERQRGNFPDRFSGHQFPNYSSELNVNALLLGDSALYLCASSSREGMDYGYTFGSGTRLTVV.

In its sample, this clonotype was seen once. CDR3 loop: CAWRGAYEQYF. Here the CDR3 DNA reads TGTGCCTGGAGAGGAGCTTACGAGCAGTACTTC. This chain connects TRBV30 to TRBJ2-7; D not certain. Germline V gives CDR1 GTSNPN, CDR2 SVGIG (reference sequence). Trimming stripped 3 bases from V and 4 bases from J, with 7 bases between. There are 11 residues in the CDR3.

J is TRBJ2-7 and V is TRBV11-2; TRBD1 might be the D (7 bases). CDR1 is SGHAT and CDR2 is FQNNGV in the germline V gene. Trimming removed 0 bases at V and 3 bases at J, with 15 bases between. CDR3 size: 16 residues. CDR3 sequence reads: CASSLDSAGGGYEQYF. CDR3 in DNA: TGTGCCAGCAGCTTAGATTCCGCAGGGGGAGGCTACGAGCAGTACTTC.

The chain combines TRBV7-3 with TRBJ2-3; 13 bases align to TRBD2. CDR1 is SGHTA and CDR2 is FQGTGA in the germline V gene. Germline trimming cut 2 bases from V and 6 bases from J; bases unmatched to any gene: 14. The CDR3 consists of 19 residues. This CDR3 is CASSLLPLPTSGRGDTQYF. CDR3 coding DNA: TGTGCCAGCAGCTTACTCCCCTTACCCACTAGCGGGAGGGGGGATACGCAGTATTTT.

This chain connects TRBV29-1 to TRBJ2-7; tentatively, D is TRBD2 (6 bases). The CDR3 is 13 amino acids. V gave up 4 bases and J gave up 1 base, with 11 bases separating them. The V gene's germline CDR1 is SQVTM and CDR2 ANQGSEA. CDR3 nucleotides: TGCAGCGTTGGCGAGGGACTGTCCTACGAGCAGTACTTC. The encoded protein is CSVGEGLSYEQYF.